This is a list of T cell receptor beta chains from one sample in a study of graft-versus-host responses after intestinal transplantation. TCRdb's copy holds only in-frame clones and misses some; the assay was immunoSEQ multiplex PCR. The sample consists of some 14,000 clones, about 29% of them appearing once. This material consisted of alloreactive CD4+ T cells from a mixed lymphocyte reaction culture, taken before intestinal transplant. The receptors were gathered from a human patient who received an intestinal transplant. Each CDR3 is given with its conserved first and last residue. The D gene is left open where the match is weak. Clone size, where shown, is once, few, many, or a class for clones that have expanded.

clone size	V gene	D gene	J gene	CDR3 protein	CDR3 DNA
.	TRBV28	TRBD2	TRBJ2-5	CASSSGLAETQYF	TGTGCCAGCAGCTCGGGACTAGCGGAGACCCAGTACTTC
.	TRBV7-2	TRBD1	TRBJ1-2	CASRLLVSGGGYTF	TGTGCCAGCAGACTGCTCGTTTCAGGGGGTGGCTACACCTTC
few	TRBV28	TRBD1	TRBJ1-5	CASHLRADRGIQPQHF	TGTGCCAGCCATCTCAGGGCCGACAGGGGAATTCAGCCCCAGCATTTT
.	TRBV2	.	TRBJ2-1	CASSEVEMGEQFF	TGTGCCAGCAGTGAGGTCGAGATGGGAGAGCAGTTCTTC
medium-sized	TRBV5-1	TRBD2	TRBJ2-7	CASSLAVAGPYEQYF	TGCGCCAGCAGCTTGGCGGTAGCGGGACCCTACGAGCAGTACTTC
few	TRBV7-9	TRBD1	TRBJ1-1	CASSLSRGTGGSNTEAFF	TGTGCCAGCAGCTTAAGTCGGGGGACAGGGGGCTCGAACACTGAAGCTTTCTTT
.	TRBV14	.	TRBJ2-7	CASSQDRMTGTPSYEQYF	TGTGCCAGCAGCCAAGATAGAATGACCGGGACACCTTCCTACGAGCAGTACTTC
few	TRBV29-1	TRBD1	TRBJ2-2	CSVSRDSFSGELFF	TGCAGCGTTAGCCGGGACAGCTTTTCCGGGGAGCTGTTTTTT
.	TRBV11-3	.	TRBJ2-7	CASSPRPSGDYEQYF	TGTGCCAGCAGCCCCCGGCCCAGTGGAGACTACGAGCAGTACTTC
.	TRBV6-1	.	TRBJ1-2	CASSLGRNGYTF	TGTGCCAGCAGCCTGGGCCGAAACGGCTACACCTTC